A selection of T cell receptor beta chains follows, all from one sample in a study of long-term antiretroviral therapy in people with HIV. Generated by immunoSEQ multiplex PCR, the TCRdb table keeps only in-frame clones and is missing some. This sample carries 25,000 to 35,000 clones, 70% to 90% of them seen once, and the ten largest clones take roughly 4.1%. This material consisted of unsorted PBMCs, taken 0.5 years after starting antiretroviral therapy. The receptor source for this set is a woman younger than 30 with HIV. Each CDR3 is given with its conserved first and last residue. Fields, in order: J gene, clone size, D gene, V gene, CDR3 DNA, CDR3 protein. D genes are given only for firm matches. Some rows mark clone size as missing; the rest say once, few, many or name a class of expanded clone.

>TRBJ1-5|few|-|TRBV7-9
TGTGCCAGCAGCTTAGGACGAAACAATCAGCCCCAGCATTTT
CASSLGRNNQPQHF
>TRBJ2-1|once|TRBD2|TRBV2
TGTGCCAGCAGTCTGGGACTAGCGGGCGAGCAGTTCTTC
CASSLGLAGEQFF
>TRBJ1-3|-|-|TRBV21-1
TGTGCCAGCAGCAACCGACGCTCTGGAAACACCATATATTTT
CASSNRRSGNTIYF
>TRBJ1-5|few|-|TRBV4-2
TGTGCCAGCAGCCAAGATCTAGGAGTTGGCAATCAGCCCCAGCATTTT
CASSQDLGVGNQPQHF
>TRBJ1-5|-|-|TRBV6-5
TGTGCCAGCAGTAGCACGGGGGTGGGTAATCAGCCCCAGCATTTT
CASSSTGVGNQPQHF
>TRBJ1-2|-|-|TRBV5-1
TGCGCCAGCAGCCCGGGGAACAGACCTCTCACCTTC
CASSPGNRPLTF
>TRBJ1-1|-|TRBD1|TRBV5-1
TGCGCCAGCAACCTACCGGGACAGGGGACTGAAGCTTTCTTT
CASNLPGQGTEAFF
>TRBJ1-4|-|TRBD1|TRBV27
TGTGCCAGCAGTTTCCTATCCGGACAGGGTGTAGAAAAACTGTTTTTT
CASSFLSGQGVEKLFF
>TRBJ2-3|once|-|TRBV29-1
TGCAGCGTCCCCACCGGCGTCACAGATACGCAGTATTTT
CSVPTGVTDTQYF
>TRBJ1-3|-|-|TRBV7-6
TGTGCCAGCAGCTCCCAAGGGACGGGGAGCTCTGGAAACACCATATATTTT
CASSSQGTGSSGNTIYF
>TRBJ1-2|-|-|TRBV27
TGTGCCAGCAGTCCCCAGGGACACTATGGCTACACCTTC
CASSPQGHYGYTF
>TRBJ1-1|large|-|TRBV18
TGTGCCAGCTCACCACCTGGACAGCAGAACACTGAAGCTTTCTTT
CASSPPGQQNTEAFF
>TRBJ2-7|-|TRBD1|TRBV6-5
TGTGCCAGTAGCCGGGACAGGGCCCTCGAGCAGTACTTC
CASSRDRALEQYF
>TRBJ2-7|-|-|TRBV5-4
TGCGCCAGCAGCCAAGGAAATGGAGTGAAACAGTACTTC
CASSQGNGVKQYF
>TRBJ2-3|-|-|TRBV4-1
TGCGCCAGCAGCCAAGACAGTTTTTTGGTCGCCACAGATACGCAGTATTTT
CASSQDSFLVATDTQYF
>TRBJ2-5|-|-|TRBV2
TGTGCCAGCACCAGGGAGATTCAAGAGACCCAGTACTTC
CASTREIQETQYF
>TRBJ2-7|-|-|TRBV1
TGCACCAGCAGCCAAGCCAGCGGAAGCTCCTACGAGCAGTACTTC
CTSSQASGSSYEQYF
>TRBJ1-1|-|TRBD1|TRBV14
TGTGCCAGCAGCCAAGGATGGGGACAGACGAACACTGAAGCTTTCTTT
CASSQGWGQTNTEAFF
>TRBJ2-2|-|TRBD1|TRBV9
TGTGCCAGCAGGGACAGGGATAACGGGGAGCTGTTTTTT
CASRDRDNGELFF
>TRBJ1-1|few|-|TRBV4-1
TGCGCCAGCAGCAGGGGAGGCACTGAAGCTTTCTTT
CASSRGGTEAFF
>TRBJ2-1|once|-|TRBV28
TGTGCCAGCACGCCTGGACTTTTCGACAATGAGCAGTTCTTC
CASTPGLFDNEQFF
>TRBJ2-1|-|TRBD2|TRBV6-5
TGTGCCAGCAGTTACAGGGGACTAGCGATTTATGAGCAGTTCTTC
CASSYRGLAIYEQFF
>TRBJ1-1|-|-|TRBV6-1
TGTGCCAGCAGTGTGTGGTCCTTCTCTGGCACTGAAGCTTTCTTT
CASSVWSFSGTEAFF
>TRBJ2-1|-|TRBD2|TRBV5-1
TGCGCCAGCAGCTTGGAGCCCGTGCGGGGGATTGGACCCCTCCTTCGGAATGAGCAGTTCTTC
CASSLEPVRGIGPLLRNEQFF
>TRBJ1-5|-|-|TRBV19
TGTGCCAGCTCCGGTGGGAGGGTATCTAGCAATCAGCCCCAGCATTTT
CASSGGRVSSNQPQHF
>TRBJ2-3|-|TRBD2|TRBV5-4
TGTGCCAGCAGCTCCCCGGGACTAGCGGGAGGCTGGGGGGGCACAGATACGCAGTATTTT
CASSSPGLAGGWGGTDTQYF
>TRBJ2-1|once|-|TRBV5-8
TGTGCCAGCAGCCCTCTTGAAGATGAGCAGTTCTTC
CASSPLEDEQFF